This entry lists 11 T cell receptor beta chains sequenced from one sample in a study of cytomegalovirus exposure and HLA in healthy donors. PCR used 60 Vbeta primers and 13 Jbeta primers. Generated by immunoSEQ multiplex PCR, the TCRdb table keeps only in-frame clones and is missing some. The sample has approximately 120,000 clones; 76% are singletons. What was sequenced was PBMCs. Every receptor here comes from a man in his forties or fifties in good health and CMV-seronegative.

The genes are TRBV6-1 and TRBJ1-5, with D maybe TRBD1 (5 bases). V lost 4 bases and J 7 bases, leaving 11 bases between the germline ends. CDR1 MNHNS and CDR2 SASEGT come from the germline V gene. This CDR3 comprises 13 residues. CDR3 residues: CASSARVSQPQHF. CDR3 nucleotide sequence: TGTGCCAGCAGTGCCAGGGTTTCCCAGCCCCAGCATTTT.

This chain joins TRBV11-2 and TRBJ1-3, with TRBD1 identical over 7 bases. Trimming removed 5 bases from V and 3 bases from J; junction bases left unmatched: 10. CDR3 length equals 16 residues. CDR1 is SGHAT, CDR2 FQNNGV, per germline. CDR3 nucleotide sequence: TGTGCCAGCAGCCGAGTCGGGACAGACGTTGGAAACACCATATATTTT. Amino acid sequence: CASSRVGTDVGNTIYF.

The J gene is TRBJ1-2, the V gene TRBV2; no definite D call. The CDR3 spans 13 residues. Germline lookup yields CDR1 SNHLY and CDR2 FYNNEI. V shed 7 bases and J shed 3 bases, with 12 bases lying between them. CDR3 in amino acids: CASTWSLDYGYTF. The CDR3 DNA reads as TGTGCCAGCACTTGGAGTCTTGACTATGGCTACACCTTC.

The chain couples TRBV7-9 to TRBJ1-2, with D unresolved. This CDR3 is built from 12 residues. Trimming stripped 4 bases from V and 8 bases from J, with 11 bases between. In germline, CDR1 is SEHNR, CDR2 FQNEAQ (reference sequence). CDR3 region: CASSWEGRGYTF. The CDR3 DNA sequence: TGTGCCAGCAGCTGGGAGGGCCGGGGCTACACCTTC.

This clone was detected only once. The rearrangement joins TRBV6-5 to TRBJ1-2; the match to TRBD1 covers 9 bases. The V gene's germline CDR1 is MNHEY and CDR2 SVGAGI. The V segment lost 6 bases and the J segment 8 bases; nucleotides outside the gene matches: 4. CDR3 size: 12 residues. DNA for the CDR3: TGTGCCAGCAGACAGGGGGCGGGGGGCTACACCTTC. Translation: CASRQGAGGYTF.

J is TRBJ2-3 and V is TRBV28; 9 nucleotides align to TRBD2. The V gene end was trimmed by 6 bases and the J gene end by 4 bases; junction bases not matched to a gene: 11. Germline CDR1 MDHEN, CDR2 SYDVKM. This CDR3 has 16 amino acids. CDR3 sequence reads: CASSTGGGAGPDTQYF. In nucleotides, the CDR3 is TGTGCCAGCAGCACCGGCGGGGGGGCGGGGCCAGATACGCAGTATTTT.

This clone was recorded a few times. The gene calls are TRBV6-4 and TRBJ2-3, with D unresolved. Trimming left V 6 bases short and J 6 bases short, with 13 bases between. Germline CDR1 and CDR2: MRHNA and SNTAGT. The CDR3 length is 13 residues. The CDR3 sequence: CASSVAHSDTQYF. CDR3 in DNA: TGTGCCAGCAGCGTGGCCCATTCCGATACGCAGTATTTT.

This clone was counted once. The genes are TRBV7-8 and TRBJ2-1; TRBD2 agrees at 9 bases. CDR1 is SGHVS and CDR2 is FQNEAQ in the germline V gene. The V gene end was trimmed by 7 bases and the J gene end by 6 bases; junction bases not matched to a gene: 22. This CDR3 is 19 amino acids long. The CDR3, as DNA: TGTGCCAGCACCCCCCTGGGTGGTAGCGGGGGCCTCCCTTCCAATGAGCAGTTCTTC. This gives the protein CASTPLGGSGGLPSNEQFF.

The chain uses TRBV5-1 and TRBJ1-1, with D unclear. The V end lost 0 bases, the J end lost 4 bases, and 10 bases lay between the germline ends. The CDR3 is 14 amino acids. Germline loops: CDR1 SGHRS, CDR2 YFSETQ. In DNA form, the CDR3 reads TGCGCCAGCAGCTTGGCGGGGTTGAGCACTGAAGCTTTCTTT. It specifies CASSLAGLSTEAFF. Looking up the rest from reference TRBV5-1 and TRBJ1-1 gives the full variable domain: KAGVTQTPRYLIKTRGQQVTLSCSPISGHRSVSWYQQTPGQGLQFLFEYFSETQRNKGNFPGRFSGRQFSNSRSEMNVSTLELGDSALYLCASSLAGLSTEAFFGQGTRLTVV.

V and J are TRBV25-1 and TRBJ1-2; weak D call: TRBD1 (5 bases). Per germline, CDR1 MGHDK and CDR2 SYGVNS. Trimming cost V 6 bases and J 3 bases, with 11 bases left between them. The CDR3 is 13 amino acids. For the CDR3, the DNA is TGTGCCAGCAGAGGGGCAGCAGACTATGGCTACACCTTC. This gives the protein CASRGAADYGYTF.

In this sample, this clone turned up once. The chain couples TRBV11-2 to TRBJ1-6; D is uncertain. CDR1 is SGHAT and CDR2 is FQNNGV in the germline V gene. Trimming cost V 5 bases and J 9 bases, with 11 bases left between them. This CDR3 is 13 amino acids long. CDR3: CASSIEIGSPLHF. In DNA, the CDR3 is TGTGCCAGCAGCATCGAGATTGGTTCACCCCTCCACTTT.